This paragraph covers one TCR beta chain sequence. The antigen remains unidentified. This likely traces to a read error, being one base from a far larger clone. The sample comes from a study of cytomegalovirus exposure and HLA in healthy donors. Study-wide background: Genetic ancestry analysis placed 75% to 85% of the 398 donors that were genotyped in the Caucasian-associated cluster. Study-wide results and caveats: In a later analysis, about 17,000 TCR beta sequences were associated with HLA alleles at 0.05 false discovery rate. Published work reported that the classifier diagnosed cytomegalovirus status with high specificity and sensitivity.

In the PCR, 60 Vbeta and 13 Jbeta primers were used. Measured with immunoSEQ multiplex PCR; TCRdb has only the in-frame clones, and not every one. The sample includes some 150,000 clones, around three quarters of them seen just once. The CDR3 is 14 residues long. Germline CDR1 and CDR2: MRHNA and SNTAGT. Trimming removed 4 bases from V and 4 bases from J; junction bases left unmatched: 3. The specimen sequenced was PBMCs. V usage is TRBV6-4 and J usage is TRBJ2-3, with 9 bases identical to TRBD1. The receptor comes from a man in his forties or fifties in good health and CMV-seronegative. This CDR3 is CASSAGTGSDTQYF. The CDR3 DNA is TGTGCCAGCAGTGCCGGGACAGGGTCAGATACGCAGTATTTT.